This T cell receptor (beta chain) derives from a study of regulatory T cells in long-lasting Graves disease. Study findings and constraints: There was favoring of TRBV28, TRBJ1-2 and TRBJ2-5 in persistent disease.

iRepertoire HTBI primers and Arm-PCR of CDR3 regions built TCR beta libraries. TCRdb reanalysed the multiplex PCR reads using MiXCR and keeps one entry per CDR3 protein. This table has about 440,000 distinct CDR3 sequences, approximately 16% appearing once. Time point specified: newly diagnosed GD, antithyroid drugs for less than 3 months. RNA extracted from PBMCs served as the sequencing template. This clonotype appeared many times. Antigen unknown. V lost 6 bases and J lost 3; bases outside the gene matches: 6. The germline V gene encodes CDR1 DFQATT and CDR2 SNEGSKA (reference sequence). The CDR3 consists of 13 residues. These records were also assigned to another study, of T cells in Graves' hyperthyroidism and ophthalmopathy. That source reports: Carried out on the TCR CDR3, a first-round RT-PCR used the HTBI primer set. Ophthalmopathy, which appeared later, was predicted by the model a median around 6.5 months before onset.

This TCR was recovered from a woman in her 30s with Graves disease. The sample was peripheral blood mononuclear cells (PBMCs), taken at new diagnosis, from a patient treated with antithyroid drugs. The V and J genes are TRBV20-1 and TRBJ1-2, with 8 nucleotides matching TRBD1. The CDR3 sequence: CSAPDRDDYGYTF. CDR3 DNA sequence: TGCAGTGCACCGGACAGGGATGACTATGGCTACACCTTC.